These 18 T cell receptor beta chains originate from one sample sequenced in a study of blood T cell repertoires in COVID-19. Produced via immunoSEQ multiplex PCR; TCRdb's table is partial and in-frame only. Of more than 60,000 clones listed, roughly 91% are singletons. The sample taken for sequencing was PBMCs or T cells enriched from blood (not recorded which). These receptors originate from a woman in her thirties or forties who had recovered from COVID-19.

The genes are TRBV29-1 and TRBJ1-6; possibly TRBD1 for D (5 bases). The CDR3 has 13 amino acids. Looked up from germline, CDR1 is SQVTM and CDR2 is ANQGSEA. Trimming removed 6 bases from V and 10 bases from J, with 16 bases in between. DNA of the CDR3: TGCAGCGTCACGGAGGGACGGGGGTCACCCCTCCACTTT. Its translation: CSVTEGRGSPLHF.

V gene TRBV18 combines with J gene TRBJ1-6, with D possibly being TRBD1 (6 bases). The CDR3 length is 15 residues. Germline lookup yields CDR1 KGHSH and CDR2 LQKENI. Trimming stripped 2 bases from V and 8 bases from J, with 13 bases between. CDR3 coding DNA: TGTGCCAGCTCACCAGGTGTAGGGGGTGATTCACCCCTCCACTTT. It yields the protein CASSPGVGGDSPLHF.

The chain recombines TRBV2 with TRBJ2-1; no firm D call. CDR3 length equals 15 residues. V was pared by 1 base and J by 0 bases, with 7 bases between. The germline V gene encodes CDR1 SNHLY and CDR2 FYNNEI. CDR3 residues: CASSEGVSSYNEQFF. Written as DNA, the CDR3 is TGTGCCAGCAGTGAAGGCGTGAGCTCCTACAATGAGCAGTTCTTC.

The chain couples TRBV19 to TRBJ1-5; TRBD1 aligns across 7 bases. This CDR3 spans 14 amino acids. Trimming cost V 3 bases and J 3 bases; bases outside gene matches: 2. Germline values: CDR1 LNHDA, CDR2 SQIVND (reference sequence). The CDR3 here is CASSMGTDNQPQHF. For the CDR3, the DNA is TGTGCCAGTAGTATGGGGACAGACAATCAGCCCCAGCATTTT.

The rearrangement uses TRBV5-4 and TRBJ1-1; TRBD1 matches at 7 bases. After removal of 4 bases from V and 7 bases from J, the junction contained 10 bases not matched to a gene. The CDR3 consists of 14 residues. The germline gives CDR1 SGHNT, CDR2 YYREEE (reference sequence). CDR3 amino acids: CASSRQGRQGEAFF. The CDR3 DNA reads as TGTGCCAGCAGCCGACAGGGAAGGCAAGGTGAAGCTTTCTTT.

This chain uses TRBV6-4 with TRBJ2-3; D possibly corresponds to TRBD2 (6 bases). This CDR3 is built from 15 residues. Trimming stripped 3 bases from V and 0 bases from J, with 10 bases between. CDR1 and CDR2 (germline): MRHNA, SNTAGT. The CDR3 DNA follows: TGTGCCAGCAGTGATGGGACTTCTAGCACAGATACGCAGTATTTT. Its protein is CASSDGTSSTDTQYF.

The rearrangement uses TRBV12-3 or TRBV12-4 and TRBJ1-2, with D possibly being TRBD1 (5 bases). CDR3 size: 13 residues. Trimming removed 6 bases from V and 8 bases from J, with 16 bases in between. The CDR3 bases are TGTGCCAGCAGCTTCGGGACTCTGGGGGGCTACACCTTC. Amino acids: CASSFGTLGGYTF.

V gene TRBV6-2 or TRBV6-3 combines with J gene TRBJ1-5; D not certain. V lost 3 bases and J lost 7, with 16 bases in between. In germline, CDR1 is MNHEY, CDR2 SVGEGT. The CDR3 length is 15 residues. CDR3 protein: CASSYTGVSGQPQHF. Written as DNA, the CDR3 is TGTGCCAGCAGTTATACCGGGGTCTCAGGACAGCCCCAGCATTTT.

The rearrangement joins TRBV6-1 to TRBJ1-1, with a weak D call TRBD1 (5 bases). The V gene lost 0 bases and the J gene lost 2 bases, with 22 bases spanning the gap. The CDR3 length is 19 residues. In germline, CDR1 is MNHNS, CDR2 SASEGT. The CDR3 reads CASSEAPNHNLGGNTEAFF. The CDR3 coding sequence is TGTGCCAGCAGTGAAGCCCCCAACCATAATCTCGGGGGTAACACTGAAGCTTTCTTT.

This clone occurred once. CDR3 bases: TGTGCCAGTAGTAGGACAGGGAACACTGAAGCTTTCTTT. The encoded protein is CASSRTGNTEAFF. The chain has TRBV19 and TRBJ1-1, with TRBD1 identical over 7 bases. V was clipped by 4 bases and J by 1 base; unmatched bases: 0. This CDR3 has 13 residues. Germline assignment: CDR1 LNHDA and CDR2 SQIVND (reference sequence).

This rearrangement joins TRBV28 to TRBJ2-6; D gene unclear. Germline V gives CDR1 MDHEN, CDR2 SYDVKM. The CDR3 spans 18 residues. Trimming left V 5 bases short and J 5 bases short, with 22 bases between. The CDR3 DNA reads TGTGCCAGCAGTAACGTTATCCTTGACACAAGTCGGGCCAACGTCCTGACTTTC. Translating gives CASSNVILDTSRANVLTF.

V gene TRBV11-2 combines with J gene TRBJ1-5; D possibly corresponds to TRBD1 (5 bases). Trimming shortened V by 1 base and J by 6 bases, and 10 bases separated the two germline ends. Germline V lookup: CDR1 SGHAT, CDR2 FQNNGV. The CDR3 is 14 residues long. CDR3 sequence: CASSLGRGTQPQHF. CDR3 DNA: TGTGCCAGCAGCTTAGGAAGGGGAACTCAGCCCCAGCATTTT.

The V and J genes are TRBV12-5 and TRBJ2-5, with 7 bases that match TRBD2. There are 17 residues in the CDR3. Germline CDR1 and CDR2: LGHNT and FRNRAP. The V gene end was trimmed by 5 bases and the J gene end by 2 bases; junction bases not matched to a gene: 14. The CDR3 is CASGRQLVPRGQETQYF. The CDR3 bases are TGTGCTAGTGGTCGCCAGCTAGTCCCGCGGGGGCAAGAGACCCAGTACTTC.

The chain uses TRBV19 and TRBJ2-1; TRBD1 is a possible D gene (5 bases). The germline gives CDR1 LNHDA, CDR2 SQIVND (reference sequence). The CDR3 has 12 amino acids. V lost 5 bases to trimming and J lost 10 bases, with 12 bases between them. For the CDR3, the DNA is TGTGCCAGTAGTTTCAGGGTTCAGGAGCAGTTCTTC. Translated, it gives CASSFRVQEQFF.

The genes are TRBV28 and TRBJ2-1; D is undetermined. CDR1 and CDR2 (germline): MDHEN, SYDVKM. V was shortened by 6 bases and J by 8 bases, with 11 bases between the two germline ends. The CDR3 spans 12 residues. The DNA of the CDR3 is TGTGCCAGCAGAACCCGCGGCTATGAGCAGTTCTTC. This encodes CASRTRGYEQFF.

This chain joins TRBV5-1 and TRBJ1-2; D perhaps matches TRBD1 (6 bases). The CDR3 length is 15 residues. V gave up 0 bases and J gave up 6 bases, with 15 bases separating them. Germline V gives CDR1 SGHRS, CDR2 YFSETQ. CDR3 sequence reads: CASSLGTDQGNGYTF. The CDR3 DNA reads TGCGCCAGCAGCTTGGGTACAGACCAGGGGAATGGCTACACCTTC. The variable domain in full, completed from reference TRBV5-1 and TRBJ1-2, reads KAGVTQTPRYLIKTRGQQVTLSCSPISGHRSVSWYQQTPGQGLQFLFEYFSETQRNKGNFPGRFSGRQFSNSRSEMNVSTLELGDSALYLCASSLGTDQGNGYTFGSGTRLTVV.

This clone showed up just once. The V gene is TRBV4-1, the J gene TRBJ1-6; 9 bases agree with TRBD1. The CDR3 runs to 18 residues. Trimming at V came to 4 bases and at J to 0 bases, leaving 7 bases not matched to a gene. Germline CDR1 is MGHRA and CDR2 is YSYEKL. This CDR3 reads CASSPGDRASSYNSPLHF. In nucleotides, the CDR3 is TGCGCCAGCAGCCCAGGGGACAGGGCGAGCTCCTATAATTCACCCCTCCACTTT.

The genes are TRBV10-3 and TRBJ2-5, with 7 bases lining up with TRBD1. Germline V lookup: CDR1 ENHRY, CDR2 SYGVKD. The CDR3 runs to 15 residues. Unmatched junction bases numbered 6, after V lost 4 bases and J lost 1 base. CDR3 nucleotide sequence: TGTGCCATCAGTGGGACAGGAGACCTCCAAGAGACCCAGTACTTC. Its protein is CAISGTGDLQETQYF.